The sequence of this T cell receptor (beta chain) was determined in a study of blood T cell repertoires in COVID-19. For the study at large: The United States, Italy and Spain provided the acute and convalescent COVID-19 samples. T cells, B-cell-depleted T cells, or PBMCs supplied cDNA or gDNA.

The study assigned cohorts using participant-reported clinical history. The method was immunoSEQ multiplex PCR; TCRdb's version includes in-frame clones alone and lacks a portion of them. The sample includes some 150,000 clones, roughly 87% of them seen just once. Sequencing was carried out using PBMCs or T cells enriched from blood (not recorded which). This clonotype was sampled from a human donor with acute COVID-19. The donor label of this sample is uncertain.

For the CDR3, the DNA is TGTGCCAGCAGTCCCGGGACTAGCGGGAGTTTTAGGCGGGAGCTGTTTTTT. Encoded protein: CASSPGTSGSFRRELFF. The chain has TRBV3-1 (or the pseudogene TRBV3-2) and TRBJ2-2; 14 bases are a match to TRBD2. Losses at the gene ends were 6 bases for V and 9 bases for J; bases not matched to a gene: 12. CDR1 is LGHDT, CDR2 YNNKEL, per germline (reference sequence). The CDR3 extends over 17 amino acids.